These 24 T cell receptor beta chains came from one sample sequenced in a study of cytomegalovirus exposure and HLA in healthy donors. Assay used: immunoSEQ multiplex PCR; TCRdb lists only in-frame clones, some missing. The sample comprises about 130,000 clones, around nine tenths of which are singletons, and about 1.5% rests with the top ten. The sample taken for sequencing was PBMCs. All receptors come from a man aged 25 to 45 in good health and CMV-seronegative.

This clone was counted a few times. The chain combines TRBV4-2 with TRBJ2-7, with D maybe TRBD1 (6 bases). Germline V CDR1 and CDR2: LGHNA, YNFKEQ. The length of the CDR3 is 14 residues. Deletions cut 1 base from V and 2 bases from J, with 9 bases between. The CDR3 region has the DNA TGTGCCAGCAGCCAAGGGGGGCTCCCCTACGAGCAGTACTTC. Encoded protein: CASSQGGLPYEQYF.

The V and J genes are TRBV18 and TRBJ2-7, with a tentative D call TRBD2 (5 bases). V gave up 2 bases and J gave up 0 bases, with 5 bases separating them. Germline CDR1 KGHSH, CDR2 LQKENI. The CDR3 is made up of 13 amino acids. The CDR3 here is CASSPGSSYEQYF. CDR3 bases: TGTGCCAGCTCACCAGGGAGCTCCTACGAGCAGTACTTC. The entire variable domain, with the rest obtained from reference TRBV18 and TRBJ2-7, is as follows: NAGVMQNPRHLVRRRGQEARLRCSPMKGHSHVYWYRQLPEEGLKFMVYLQKENIIDESGMPKERFSAEFPKEGPSILRIQQVVRGDSAAYFCASSPGSSYEQYFGPGTRLTVT.

The J gene is TRBJ2-3, the V gene TRBV19; 8 bases map to TRBD2. This CDR3 is 15 amino acids long. J gave up 4 bases and V 2 bases, and 5 bases lay outside the gene matches. CDR1 is LNHDA, CDR2 SQIVND, per germline (reference sequence). CDR3 protein: CASSIRAGVADTQYF. The CDR3 coding sequence is TGTGCCAGTAGTATAAGAGCGGGAGTAGCAGATACGCAGTATTTT. Full variable domain (remainder filled in from reference TRBV19 and TRBJ2-3): DGGITQSPKYLFRKEGQNVTLSCEQNLNHDAMYWYRQDPGQGLRLIYYSQIVNDFQKGDIAEGYSVSREKKESFPLTVTSAQKNPTAFYLCASSIRAGVADTQYFGPGTRLTVL.

This clone has only one observation. The V call is TRBV6-1, the J call TRBJ2-3; no definite D call. Germline-derived CDR1 and CDR2 are MNHNS and SASEGT. The germline V and J ends were trimmed by 4 bases and 4 bases, with 12 bases remaining between them. The CDR3 is 14 amino acids. The CDR3 sequence: CASSAGRSPDTQYF. In DNA, the CDR3 is TGTGCCAGCAGTGCCGGCAGGTCCCCAGATACGCAGTATTTT.

This sequence joins TRBV2 and TRBJ2-2; 7 positions agree with TRBD2. The V and J ends lost 5 bases and 9 bases, in that order; junction bases with no gene match: 12. Germline values: CDR1 SNHLY, CDR2 FYNNEI. This CDR3 has 15 residues. In DNA form, the CDR3 reads TGTGCCAGCAGTACTGGGAGGGGCCGCGCGAGGGAGCTGTTTTTT. Its protein is CASSTGRGRARELFF.

The J gene is TRBJ2-3, the V gene TRBV6-5, with D possibly TRBD2 on 6 matching bases. The CDR3 is made up of 16 amino acids. Trimming took 2 bases from V and 2 from J, leaving 14 bases between them. CDR1 and CDR2 (germline): MNHEY, SVGAGI. This chain's CDR3 is CASSYSGPLVTDTQYF. CDR3 DNA sequence: TGTGCCAGCAGTTACAGCGGGCCGCTAGTCACAGATACGCAGTATTTT.

V and J are TRBV4-3 and TRBJ2-5; 12 bases map to TRBD2. The CDR3 totals 16 residues. The trim removed 4 bases at V and 7 bases at J, leaving 10 bases unmatched. Per the germline V gene, CDR1 is LGHNA and CDR2 is YSLEER. CDR3 sequence reads: CASSPSTSGGWATQYF. As DNA, the CDR3 is TGCGCCAGCAGCCCCAGTACTAGCGGGGGGTGGGCGACCCAGTACTTC.

This clone appeared a few times. This rearrangement joins TRBV10-1 to TRBJ2-1, with 11 bases identical to TRBD2. V was clipped by 2 bases and J by 6 bases; unmatched bases: 3. Germline lookup yields CDR1 WNHNN and CDR2 SYGVQD (reference sequence). The CDR3 sequence is 15 residues long. The CDR3 sequence: CASSERLAGFNEQFF. CDR3 in DNA: TGCGCCAGCAGTGAGAGACTAGCGGGATTCAATGAGCAGTTCTTC.

This sequence joins TRBV9 and TRBJ1-1; D not certain. Trimming removed 4 bases from V and 0 bases from J, with 10 bases in between. CDR1 is SGDLS and CDR2 is YYNGEE in the germline V gene. CDR3 length equals 14 residues. This chain's CDR3 is CASSPRPVNTEAFF. The CDR3 bases are TGTGCCAGCAGCCCCCGTCCAGTGAACACTGAAGCTTTCTTT. Full variable domain (missing parts from reference TRBV9 and TRBJ1-1): DSGVTQTPKHLITATGQRVTLRCSPRSGDLSVYWYQQSLDQGLQFLIQYYNGEERAKGNILERFSAQQFPDLHSELNLSSLELGDSALYFCASSPRPVNTEAFFGQGTRLTVV.

The rearrangement uses TRBV30 and TRBJ2-1; 9 bases agree with TRBD2. The V and J ends lost 8 bases and 6 bases, in that order; junction bases with no gene match: 8. The CDR3 spans 13 residues. Per the germline V gene, CDR1 is GTSNPN and CDR2 is SVGIG (reference sequence). The CDR3, as DNA: TGTGCCCAGGTAGCGGGAGTCATCAATGAGCAGTTCTTC. This codes for CAQVAGVINEQFF.

The chain couples TRBV6-1 to TRBJ1-2; tentative D call: TRBD1 (5 bases). Germline V CDR1 and CDR2: MNHNS, SASEGT. Trimming cost V 3 bases and J 2 bases, with 10 bases left between them. This CDR3 comprises 14 residues. CDR3 loop: CASSEAGSNYGYTF. CDR3 sequence (DNA): TGTGCCAGCAGTGAGGCAGGGTCCAACTATGGCTACACCTTC.

The rearrangement joins TRBV5-1 to TRBJ2-1, with 7 positions matching TRBD1. Germline CDR1 SGHRS, CDR2 YFSETQ. Trimming removed 5 bases from V and 2 bases from J; junction bases left unmatched: 4. The CDR3 contains 14 residues. CDR3 DNA sequence: TGCGCCAGCAGTATTGACAGGGCCTACAATGAGCAGTTCTTC. It is translated as CASSIDRAYNEQFF.

This chain uses TRBV19 with TRBJ1-5; no clear D. This CDR3 comprises 15 residues. Germline lookup yields CDR1 LNHDA and CDR2 SQIVND (reference sequence). Trimming left V 5 bases short and J 5 bases short, with 16 bases between. Here the CDR3 reads CASSSWEQEDQPQHF. The DNA for the CDR3 is TGTGCCAGTAGTTCGTGGGAGCAGGAGGATCAGCCCCAGCATTTT.

The chain links TRBV2 to TRBJ2-1, with 13 bases lining up with TRBD2. This CDR3 region has 13 residues. Unmatched junction bases numbered 2, after V lost 7 bases and J lost 8 bases. Per germline, CDR1 SNHLY and CDR2 FYNNEI. In DNA, the CDR3 is TGTGCCAGCACACTAGCGGGAGGGCATGAGCAGTTCTTC. It yields the protein CASTLAGGHEQFF.

The chain is built from TRBV2 and TRBJ2-2; the D is unclear. The ends were cut back, 3 bases at V and 1 base at J, with 6 bases in the middle. There are 14 residues in the CDR3. Germline-derived CDR1 and CDR2 are SNHLY and FYNNEI. CDR3 region: CASSDRVNTGELFF. The DNA for the CDR3 is TGTGCCAGCAGTGACCGGGTGAACACCGGGGAGCTGTTTTTT.

J is TRBJ2-7 and V is TRBV4-1; 9 bases align to TRBD2. There are 15 residues in the CDR3. CDR1 MGHRA and CDR2 YSYEKL come from the germline V gene. Trimming removed 1 base from V and 1 base from J; junction bases left unmatched: 2. The CDR3 protein is CASSQGLAGSYEQYF. The CDR3 DNA is TGCGCCAGCAGCCAAGGGCTAGCGGGGTCCTACGAGCAGTACTTC.

The rearrangement joins TRBV10-1 to TRBJ2-1; no definite D call. Deletions cut 0 bases from V and 0 bases from J, with 9 bases between. CDR1 is WNHNN, CDR2 SYGVQD, per germline (reference sequence). The CDR3 contains 16 residues. CDR3 DNA: TGCGCCAGCAGTGAGTCAGGCGGAAGCTCCTACAATGAGCAGTTCTTC. Translation gives CASSESGGSSYNEQFF.

The chain joins TRBV6-1 to TRBJ1-1; 8 bases agree with TRBD1. Germline-derived CDR1 and CDR2 are MNHNS and SASEGT. The CDR3 runs to 14 residues. Trimming took 2 bases from V and 1 from J; bases not matched to a gene: 0. The CDR3 sequence is CASSEQGANTEAFF. In nucleotides, the CDR3 is TGTGCCAGCAGTGAACAGGGGGCGAACACTGAAGCTTTCTTT.

The chain combines TRBV18 with TRBJ2-1, with D possibly matching TRBD2 (5 bases). Germline V gene sequence: CDR1 KGHSH, CDR2 LQKENI. The CDR3 consists of 15 residues. Trimming pared 1 base from V and 4 bases from J, leaving 11 bases between. CDR3 nucleotide sequence: TGTGCCAGCTCACCACTAGCCGGGAATTACAATGAGCAGTTCTTC. Translation gives CASSPLAGNYNEQFF.

The chain recombines TRBV25-1 with TRBJ2-3, with 7 bases lining up with TRBD2. The CDR3 is made up of 16 amino acids. Germline V CDR1 and CDR2: MGHDK, SYGVNS. The V gene end was trimmed by 4 bases and the J gene end by 0 bases; junction bases not matched to a gene: 7. The CDR3 region has the DNA TGTGCCAGCAGTGGCCCTCTAGCGGTGAGCACAGATACGCAGTATTTT. It codes for CASSGPLAVSTDTQYF.

This sequence joins TRBV30 and TRBJ2-7; tentatively, D is TRBD1 (6 bases). V lost 3 bases and J 2 bases, leaving 8 bases between the germline ends. This CDR3 has 12 residues. Germline CDR1 is GTSNPN and CDR2 is SVGIG (reference sequence). CDR3 residues: CAWSGDTYEQYF. The CDR3 nucleotides are TGTGCCTGGAGCGGGGACACCTACGAGCAGTACTTC. Complete variable domain (other parts from reference TRBV30 and TRBJ2-7): SQTIHQWPATLVQPVGSPLSLECTVEGTSNPNLYWYRQAAGRGLQLLFYSVGIGQISSEVPQNLSASRPQDRQFILSSKKLLLSDSGFYLCAWSGDTYEQYFGPGTRLTVT.

This rearrangement joins TRBV9 to TRBJ2-1; 11 bases are a match to TRBD2. The CDR3 spans 17 residues. After removal of 4 bases from V and 10 bases from J, the junction contained 16 bases not matched to a gene. Germline assignment: CDR1 SGDLS and CDR2 YYNGEE. The chain's CDR3 is CASSPPLVGTSGREQFF. The CDR3 bases are TGTGCCAGCAGCCCTCCCCTCGTGGGGACTAGCGGAAGAGAGCAGTTCTTC.

J is TRBJ2-7 and V is TRBV18; D may be TRBD2 (5 bases). The germline V and J ends were trimmed by 5 bases and 0 bases, with 14 bases remaining between them. The CDR3 contains 15 residues. Looked up from germline, CDR1 is KGHSH and CDR2 is LQKENI. In DNA, the CDR3 is TGTGCCAGCTCAGCGGGCTCTCAGAGCTCCTACGAGCAGTACTTC. This encodes CASSAGSQSSYEQYF.

This clone turned up a few times. The chain uses TRBV19 and TRBJ2-2; D call uncertain. Trimming cost V 6 bases and J 0 bases, with 5 bases left between them. The CDR3 is 13 amino acids. In germline, CDR1 is LNHDA, CDR2 SQIVND (reference sequence). In DNA, the CDR3 is TGTGCCAGTAGGAGCCCGAACACCGGGGAGCTGTTTTTT. It codes for CASRSPNTGELFF.